These T cell receptor beta chains were read from a single sample in a study of shared clonotypes between healthy human individuals. The protocol was immunoSEQ multiplex PCR, while the TCRdb copy is restricted to in-frame clones and leaves out a portion. The table lists about 190,000 clones, 66% of them singletons. Sequenced input: memory CD4+ T cells sorted from blood. These TCRs come from a man under 40 in good health. The CDR3 runs from the conserved cysteine through the conserved F or W. A D gene is named only where the DNA matches it firmly. Clone sizes are given selectively: once, few, many, or a class where the clone is expanded.

clone_size: .; j_call: TRBJ1-3; v_call: TRBV13; d_call: .; cdr3_nt: TGTGCCAGCAGCCAGACCGGAAACACCATATATTTT; cdr3_aa: CASSQTGNTIYF
clone_size: .; j_call: TRBJ2-7; v_call: TRBV25-1; d_call: TRBD1; cdr3_nt: TGTGCCAGCAGCCTTAGGGACAGGGGAACCTACGAGCAGTACTTC; cdr3_aa: CASSLRDRGTYEQYF
clone_size: once; j_call: TRBJ1-5; v_call: TRBV7-8; d_call: .; cdr3_nt: TGTGCCAGCAGCTTAGTTCATGACCAGCCCCAGCATTTT; cdr3_aa: CASSLVHDQPQHF
clone_size: once; j_call: TRBJ1-3; v_call: TRBV7-2; d_call: .; cdr3_nt: TGTGCCAGCAGCTTAGCACCCGGGGGCAAGGGAAACACCATATATTTT; cdr3_aa: CASSLAPGGKGNTIYF
clone_size: many; j_call: TRBJ2-5; v_call: TRBV5-4; d_call: .; cdr3_nt: TGTGCCAGCAGCTTGGCCCCTCCGGAGACCCAGTACTTC; cdr3_aa: CASSLAPPETQYF
clone_size: .; j_call: TRBJ2-5; v_call: TRBV7-6; d_call: .; cdr3_nt: TGTGCCAGCAGCCAGTTGGGGGGCGGGATTGAGACCCAGTACTTC; cdr3_aa: CASSQLGGGIETQYF
clone_size: .; j_call: TRBJ2-5; v_call: TRBV7-4; d_call: .; cdr3_nt: TGTGCCAGCGTCGCTCGGGAGACCCAGTACTTC; cdr3_aa: CASVARETQYF
clone_size: .; j_call: TRBJ2-1; v_call: TRBV2; d_call: TRBD2; cdr3_nt: TGTGCCAGCAGATTGGCTGGCGGGAGCTCCTACAATGAGCAGTTCTTC; cdr3_aa: CASRLAGGSSYNEQFF
clone_size: many; j_call: TRBJ2-6; v_call: TRBV5-1; d_call: .; cdr3_nt: TGCGCCAGCAGCTCTCCGCGAATGGGGGCTGCGGGGGCCAACGTCCTGACTTTC; cdr3_aa: CASSSPRMGAAGANVLTF
clone_size: .; j_call: TRBJ1-2; v_call: TRBV18; d_call: .; cdr3_nt: TGTGCCAGCTCACCCACTGGGCAGGACTATGGCTACACCTTC; cdr3_aa: CASSPTGQDYGYTF
clone_size: .; j_call: TRBJ2-1; v_call: TRBV7-3; d_call: TRBD2; cdr3_nt: TGTGCCAGCAGCCACCCCCGACTAGCGGGTAATGAGCAGTTCTTC; cdr3_aa: CASSHPRLAGNEQFF
clone_size: .; j_call: TRBJ1-5; v_call: TRBV6-1; d_call: .; cdr3_nt: TGTGCCAGCAGGAAAATGACAGATAGCAATCAGCCCCAGCATTTT; cdr3_aa: CASRKMTDSNQPQHF
clone_size: .; j_call: TRBJ2-1; v_call: TRBV27; d_call: TRBD2; cdr3_nt: TGTGCCAGCACCTATACGGTCTCCGGGACTAACAATGAGCAGTTCTTC; cdr3_aa: CASTYTVSGTNNEQFF
clone_size: .; j_call: TRBJ2-2; v_call: TRBV5-1; d_call: TRBD1; cdr3_nt: TGCGCCAGCAGGCTGGCTACAGGGGGCGGGAACACCGGGGAGCTGTTTTTT; cdr3_aa: CASRLATGGGNTGELFF
clone_size: .; j_call: TRBJ2-1; v_call: TRBV5-6; d_call: .; cdr3_nt: TGTGCCAGCAGCTTGGTGGGTCTAAGTAGAGAGAATGAGCAGTTCTTC; cdr3_aa: CASSLVGLSRENEQFF
clone_size: many; j_call: TRBJ1-1; v_call: TRBV7-9; d_call: .; cdr3_nt: TGTGCCAGCAGCTTGGGGGCCACTGAAGCTTTCTTT; cdr3_aa: CASSLGATEAFF
clone_size: .; j_call: TRBJ2-1; v_call: TRBV18; d_call: .; cdr3_nt: TGTGCCAGCTCACCGGGAACTTACAATGAGCAGTTCTTC; cdr3_aa: CASSPGTYNEQFF
clone_size: .; j_call: TRBJ1-1; v_call: TRBV10-1; d_call: .; cdr3_nt: TGCGCCAGCAGCCGAGGGGGGAGGTACACTGAAGCTTTCTTT; cdr3_aa: CASSRGGRYTEAFF
clone_size: .; j_call: TRBJ2-5; v_call: TRBV27; d_call: .; cdr3_nt: TGTGCCAGCAGTTCCAGACAGCAGGGTGGGACCCAGTACTTC; cdr3_aa: CASSSRQQGGTQYF
clone_size: few; j_call: TRBJ2-2; v_call: TRBV25-1; d_call: .; cdr3_nt: TGTGCCAGCAGTGACGACGGATTGTACGACACCGGGGAGCTGTTTTTT; cdr3_aa: CASSDDGLYDTGELFF
clone_size: .; j_call: TRBJ2-3; v_call: TRBV29-1; d_call: TRBD2; cdr3_nt: TGCAGCGTTGAACGTCTAGCGGCCCGCGTGGATACGCAGTATTTT; cdr3_aa: CSVERLAARVDTQYF
clone_size: .; j_call: TRBJ2-5; v_call: TRBV11-2; d_call: .; cdr3_nt: TGTGCCAGCAGCTTAGCCGGGGGCCGTGGAGAGACCCAGTACTTC; cdr3_aa: CASSLAGGRGETQYF
clone_size: many; j_call: TRBJ1-2; v_call: TRBV18; d_call: .; cdr3_nt: TGTGCCAGCTCACGATACAAGGGAGGTCTGGATGGCTACACCTTC; cdr3_aa: CASSRYKGGLDGYTF
clone_size: .; j_call: TRBJ2-2; v_call: TRBV5-1; d_call: TRBD2; cdr3_nt: TGCGCCAGCAGCGGGGCGGGAGAAGTCGGGGAGCTGTTTTTT; cdr3_aa: CASSGAGEVGELFF
clone_size: .; j_call: TRBJ2-7; v_call: TRBV18; d_call: TRBD1; cdr3_nt: TGTGCCAGCTCACATGGGACAGGCTACGAGCAGTACTTC; cdr3_aa: CASSHGTGYEQYF
clone_size: .; j_call: TRBJ2-1; v_call: TRBV29-1; d_call: .; cdr3_nt: TGCAGCGTCTTCTCTCCCGCTTCACTATACAATGAGCAGTTCTTC; cdr3_aa: CSVFSPASLYNEQFF
clone_size: .; j_call: TRBJ1-1; v_call: TRBV19; d_call: TRBD1; cdr3_nt: TGTGCCAGTAGTTCAGGGACAGGGAGAGCTGAAGCTTTCTTT; cdr3_aa: CASSSGTGRAEAFF
clone_size: .; j_call: TRBJ2-7; v_call: TRBV9; d_call: .; cdr3_nt: TGTGCCAGCAGTAGAGACGTATCCTACGAGCAGTACTTC; cdr3_aa: CASSRDVSYEQYF
clone_size: .; j_call: TRBJ1-1; v_call: TRBV29-1; d_call: .; cdr3_nt: TGCAGCGTTGAAAAGGGGCAGAACACTGAAGCTTTCTTT; cdr3_aa: CSVEKGQNTEAFF
clone_size: .; j_call: TRBJ2-7; v_call: TRBV9; d_call: .; cdr3_nt: TGTGCCAGCAGCGTATTAGACAGGTCCTACGAGCAGTACTTC; cdr3_aa: CASSVLDRSYEQYF
clone_size: few; j_call: TRBJ2-3; v_call: TRBV10-3; d_call: .; cdr3_nt: TGTGCCATCAGTGAGCCCACCGTGTCAGATACGCAGTATTTT; cdr3_aa: CAISEPTVSDTQYF
clone_size: few; j_call: TRBJ2-4; v_call: TRBV7-2; d_call: .; cdr3_nt: TGTGCCAGCAGCTTGGTCGTCGGGAGCCCGGAAAACATTCAGTACTTC; cdr3_aa: CASSLVVGSPENIQYF